The 14 T cell receptor beta chains reported below all come from one sample, sequenced in a study of tumor-infiltrating lymphocytes in glioblastoma multiforme. TCRB libraries came from RNA via three nested multiplex PCR rounds. One entry per CDR3 protein, called by TCRdb with MiXCR from the multiplex PCR reads. The sample has just under 9,500 distinct CDR3 sequences, about 70% seen once. Material for sequencing was brain tumor tissue. The receptors come from a male donor with glioblastoma.

As for this clonotype: At one end the junction does not follow the germline gene, possibly because of a read error. This chain links TRBV11-3 with TRBJ2-3; possibly TRBD1 or TRBD2 for D (5 bases each). Germline CDR1 SGHNT, CDR2 YENEEA. The CDR3 is 12 amino acids. The chain's CDR3 is CSSSLGEDTKYF. In DNA form, the CDR3 reads TGTTCCAGCAGCCTGGGGGAAGATACGAAGTATTTT.

The chain employs TRBV11-2 and TRBJ2-7; D is unclear. Germline values: CDR1 SGHAT, CDR2 FQNNGV. The CDR3 runs to 12 residues. Trimming cost V 1 base and J 2 bases, with 3 bases left between them. CDR3 in amino acids: CASSLGTYEQYF. In nucleotides, the CDR3 is TGTGCCAGCAGCTTAGGGACCTACGAGCAGTACTTC.

V is TRBV6-1 and J is TRBJ2-2; TRBD1 aligns across 8 bases. V was pared by 6 bases and J by 6 bases, with 9 bases of the junction left unmatched. The CDR3 is made up of 15 amino acids. Germline CDR1 is MNHNS and CDR2 is SASEGT. CDR3 nucleotides: TGTGCCAGCAGGAACGACAGGGGAGTGCCCGGGGAGCTGTTTTTT. Protein: CASRNDRGVPGELFF.

This clonotype came up once. An end of the junction does not agree with germline; a read error may underlie this. The chain has TRBV20-1 and TRBJ2-3; the match to TRBD2 covers 15 bases. The CDR3 contains 20 residues. Germline values: CDR1 DFQATT, CDR2 SNEGSKA (reference sequence). CDR3 protein: CTAIRPGLAGGPSSTDTQYF. For the CDR3, the DNA is TGCACTGCTATTCGCCCCGGACTAGCGGGAGGGCCGAGTAGCACAGATACGCAATATTTT.

J is TRBJ1-2 and V is TRBV20-1, with D unresolved. This CDR3 region has 13 residues. The ends were cut back, 3 bases at V and 4 bases at J, with 12 bases in the middle. CDR1 and CDR2 (germline): DFQATT, SNEGSKA (reference sequence). CDR3 nucleotide sequence: TGCAGTGCTAGGGGTGATCGTACCTATGGCTACACCTTC. Its protein product is CSARGDRTYGYTF.

For this clonotype: One end of the junction does not line up with germline, which may come from a read error. The chain has TRBV11-2 and TRBJ2-7; TRBD2 might be the D (7 bases). The CDR3 totals 15 residues. Germline V gene lookup returns CDR1 SGHAT and CDR2 FQNNGV. The CDR3 DNA is TGTGCCAGCAGCTTCGATAAGGGGGGGAGATACGAGCAGTATTTC. It codes for CASSFDKGGRYEQYF.

As concerns this clonotype: The junction differs from germline at one of its ends, possibly a read error. The chain employs TRBV20-1 and TRBJ2-3; D unclear. The germline CDR1 and CDR2 sequences are DFQATT and SNEGSKA (reference sequence). The CDR3 has 16 amino acids. DNA of the CDR3: TGCAGCGCTAGAGATCTCGCTAGAGCAATAACAGATACGCAGTATTTT. It specifies CSARDLARAITDTQYF.

This chain uses TRBV12-3 or TRBV12-4 with TRBJ2-3; 8 bases fit TRBD2. Trimming removed 3 bases from V and 6 bases from J; junction bases left unmatched: 14. The CDR3 loop spans 17 amino acids. Here the CDR3 reads CASSFGREGLGPDTQYF. Here the CDR3 DNA reads TGTGCCAGCAGTTTTGGTCGGGAGGGCCTGGGACCGGATACGCAGTATTTT.

The rearrangement links TRBV11-2 to TRBJ2-1; TRBD1 matches 11 bases. J gave up 9 bases and V 4 bases, and 5 bases lay outside the gene matches. CDR1 and CDR2 (germline): SGHAT, FQNNGV. This CDR3 is 14 amino acids long. The CDR3 DNA is TGTGCCAGCAGCTCGGGACAGGGGGACGGTGAGCAGTTCTTC. Translating gives CASSSGQGDGEQFF.

V is TRBV29-1 and J is TRBJ1-1; perhaps TRBD1 as D (5 bases). Trimming left V 8 bases short and J 5 bases short, with 15 bases between. CDR3 length: 12 amino acids. Germline V gene lookup returns CDR1 SQVTM and CDR2 ANQGSEA. Written as DNA, the CDR3 is TGCAGCCTAGGTGGGAAGGGGACTGAAGCTTTCTTT. Amino acid sequence: CSLGGKGTEAFF.

To note about this clonotype: This may stem from a read error, because a much larger clone lies one nucleotide away. The chain has TRBV11-1 and TRBJ2-3, with 7 nucleotides matching TRBD1. CDR1 and CDR2 from the germline V gene are SGHAT and FQDESV (reference sequence). V trimming: 3 bases; J trimming: 5 bases; junction bases outside the gene matches: 11. The CDR3 has 16 residues. DNA of the CDR3: TGTGCCAGCAGCTTTTTCGGACAGGTAGACAAAGATACGCAGTATTTT. Translation: CASSFFGQVDKDTQYF.

In the case of this clonotype: The CDR3 does not end in the conserved phenylalanine or tryptophan, so this is likely a read error. This chain uses TRBV20-1 with TRBJ1-6; D not certain. Germline assignment: CDR1 DFQATT and CDR2 SNEGSKA (reference sequence). Trimming removed 4 bases from V and 7 bases from J, with 17 bases in between. This CDR3 comprises 15 residues. CDR3 in amino acids: CSAKRRGSVNSPLHS. CDR3 nucleotide sequence: TGCAGTGCTAAACGGCGGGGTTCCGTGAATTCACCCCTCCACTCT.

V and J are TRBV20-1 and TRBJ2-1, with D possibly matching TRBD1 (7 bases). V was pared by 3 bases and J by 8 bases, with 17 bases between. The CDR3 runs to 14 residues. Germline CDR1 reads DFQATT; CDR2 reads SNEGSKA (reference sequence). CDR3 loop: CSAREGAGLYEQFF. As DNA, the CDR3 is TGCAGTGCTAGGGAGGGGGCAGGGCTGTATGAGCAGTTCTTC.

The V and J genes are TRBV11-3 and TRBJ2-1; D possibly corresponds to TRBD2 (6 bases). The V and J ends lost 1 base and 9 bases respectively, with 16 bases between them. The CDR3 consists of 15 residues. The germline V gene encodes CDR1 SGHNT and CDR2 YENEEA. This chain's CDR3 is CASSLGGTRGGEQFF. As DNA, the CDR3 is TGTGCCAGCAGCTTAGGTGGGACTCGCGGTGGTGAGCAGTTCTTC. Supplemented by reference TRBV11-3 and TRBJ2-1, the full variable domain reads EAGVVQSPRYKIIEKKQPVAFWCNPISGHNTLYWYLQNLGQGPELLIRYENEEAVDDSQLPKDRFSAERLKGVDSTLKIQPAELGDSAVYLCASSLGGTRGGEQFFGPGTRLTVL.